These 22 T cell receptor beta chains came from one sample sequenced in a study of identical twins. TCRdb reprocessed the 5' RACE reads with MiXCR, giving one entry per CDR3 protein. The sample lists roughly 1,500,000 distinct CDR3 sequences, more than 30% occurring once. Sequencing was performed on cord blood. These receptors came from a newborn girl in good health.

The chain employs TRBV3-1 and TRBJ2-1, with D unresolved. Looked up from germline, CDR1 is LGHDT and CDR2 is YNNKEL (reference sequence). The V and J ends lost 4 bases and 4 bases respectively, with 17 bases between them. This CDR3 has 16 residues. This CDR3 reads CASSRGSPGLYNEQFF. CDR3 in DNA: TGTGCCAGCAGCCGAGGATCTCCCGGGCTTTACAATGAGCAGTTCTTC.

To note about this clonotype: A much bigger clone sits one base away, suggesting this may be a read error. The chain employs TRBV11-2 and TRBJ2-7, with D unclear. Germline CDR1 is SGHAT and CDR2 is FQNNGV. Between the trimmed V and J ends, which lost 5 bases and 7 bases, there was a span of 24 bases. The CDR3 totals 16 residues. The CDR3 loop reads CASSPVWHSSYNEQYF. The DNA for the CDR3 is TGTGCCAGCAGCCCCGTTTGGCATAGCTCCTACAATGAGCAGTACTTC. The whole variable domain, remainder taken from reference TRBV11-2 and TRBJ2-7, is EAGVAQSPRYKIIEKRQSVAFWCNPISGHATLYWYQQILGQGPKLLIQFQNNGVVDDSQLPKDRFSAERLKGVDSTLKIQPAKLEDSAVYLCASSPVWHSSYNEQYFGPGTRLTVT.

This clonotype occurred a few times. The chain carries TRBV4-2 and TRBJ2-7; TRBD1 agrees at 8 bases. J lost 2 bases, V lost 6 bases, and 6 bases had no gene match. CDR3 length equals 14 residues. CDR1 and CDR2 (germline): LGHNA, YNFKEQ. The CDR3 sequence is CASRPDRVAYEQYF. CDR3 sequence (DNA): TGTGCCAGCAGACCGGACAGGGTGGCCTACGAGCAGTACTTC.

The CDR3 reads CASSLTVRWRDEKLFF. In DNA, the CDR3 is TGTGCCAGCAGCCTTACAGTCAGGTGGCGGGATGAAAAACTGTTTTTT. The V gene is TRBV14, the J gene TRBJ1-4, with D uncertain. The CDR3 loop spans 16 amino acids. Germline V CDR1 and CDR2: SGHDN, FVKESK. The germline V and J ends were trimmed by 4 bases and 6 bases, with 18 bases remaining between them.

This sequence joins TRBV7-6 and TRBJ1-1; 10 nucleotides match TRBD1. Germline V gene data show CDR1 as SGHVS and CDR2 as FNYEAQ. Unmatched junction bases numbered 5, after V lost 4 bases and J lost 6 bases. This CDR3 region has 14 residues. CDR3 in amino acids: CASSSGQGFAEAFF. CDR3 in DNA: TGTGCCAGCAGCTCGGGACAGGGGTTCGCTGAAGCTTTCTTT.

The chain is built from TRBV5-1 and TRBJ2-5, with 9 bases lining up with TRBD2. The V gene's germline CDR1 is SGHRS and CDR2 YFSETQ. Germline trimming cut 4 bases from V and 3 bases from J; bases unmatched to any gene: 7. The CDR3 extends over 15 amino acids. In DNA, the CDR3 is TGCGCCAGCAGCAAAATTGGGACTAGCAAAGAGACCCAGTACTTC. Translating it yields CASSKIGTSKETQYF.

The chain carries TRBV30 and TRBJ1-4; no clear D gene. CDR1 is GTSNPN and CDR2 is SVGIG in the germline V gene (reference sequence). The CDR3 covers 13 residues. V shed 2 bases and J shed 1 base, with 5 bases lying between them. CDR3 coding DNA: TGTGCCTGGAGTCGGGGAACTAATGAAAAACTGTTTTTT. Protein: CAWSRGTNEKLFF.

The chain has TRBV20-1 and TRBJ2-1, with D perhaps TRBD2 (5 bases). This CDR3 comprises 15 residues. V gave up 3 bases and J gave up 0 bases, with 12 bases separating them. In germline, CDR1 is DFQATT, CDR2 SNEGSKA (reference sequence). CDR3 region: CSASRASSSYNEQFF. The CDR3, as DNA: TGCAGTGCTAGTAGGGCTAGCAGCTCCTACAATGAGCAGTTCTTC.

This sequence joins TRBV20-1 and TRBJ2-3; 10 nucleotides agree with TRBD2. Germline CDR1 DFQATT, CDR2 SNEGSKA (reference sequence). Unmatched junction bases numbered 8, after V lost 3 bases and J lost 2 bases. The CDR3 length is 16 residues. CDR3 region: CSARDALAGDTDTQYF. The CDR3 nucleotides read TGCAGTGCTAGGGACGCGCTAGCGGGGGACACAGATACGCAGTATTTT.

The V call is TRBV19, the J call TRBJ2-4, with 9 bases that match TRBD2. Looked up from germline, CDR1 is LNHDA and CDR2 is SQIVND (reference sequence). Germline trimming cut 7 bases from V and 5 bases from J; bases unmatched to any gene: 6. This CDR3 region has 14 residues. The CDR3: CASTVAGVENIQYF. The CDR3 region has the DNA TGTGCCAGTACGGTAGCGGGAGTCGAAAACATTCAGTACTTC.

As regards this clonotype: A much larger clone sits a single nucleotide away, making a read error possible. V gene TRBV28 combines with J gene TRBJ2-1; 9 nucleotides line up with TRBD2. The J call is doubtful: the DNA matches TRBJ2-7 better. This CDR3 spans 14 amino acids. The germline V gene has CDR1 MDHEN and CDR2 SYDVKM. CDR3 protein: CASSTSGFYNEQYF. CDR3 nucleotide sequence: TGTGCCAGCAGCACTAGCGGGTTCTACAATGAGCAGTACTTC.

V gene TRBV29-1 combines with J gene TRBJ1-2; D is uncertain. The CDR3 has 11 residues. The germline V gene encodes CDR1 SQVTM and CDR2 ANQGSEA. V gave up 6 bases and J gave up 6 bases, with 11 bases separating them. The CDR3 sequence is CSVLSQDGYTF. The CDR3 DNA is TGCAGCGTCTTATCGCAAGATGGCTACACCTTC.

The table lists this clonotype with a few counts. The chain carries TRBV6-2 or TRBV6-3 and TRBJ2-1; D is unresolved. CDR1 and CDR2 (germline): MNHEY, SVGEGT. V lost 4 bases and J 4 bases, leaving 11 bases between the germline ends. CDR3 length equals 14 residues. The CDR3 DNA sequence: TGTGCCAGCAGTTCGAACCCTAGGTACAATGAGCAGTTCTTC. Translation gives CASSSNPRYNEQFF.

This clonotype was seen a handful of times. A much larger clone lies one base from this, so it may be a read error. This chain uses TRBV20-1 with TRBJ2-7; perhaps TRBD1 as D (5 bases). With 3 bases removed from V and 1 base from J, the gap between germline ends came to 7 bases. Germline V gene lookup returns CDR1 DFQATT and CDR2 SNEGSKA (reference sequence). This CDR3 spans 12 amino acids. The CDR3 bases are TGCAGTGCTAGGGACAAATCCTACGAGCAGTACTTC. Its translation is CSARDKSYEQYF.

The chain uses TRBV14 and TRBJ2-7; D unresolved. Looked up from germline, CDR1 is SGHDN and CDR2 is FVKESK. This CDR3 comprises 14 residues. Between the trimmed V and J ends, which lost 4 bases and 3 bases, there was a span of 13 bases. CDR3 loop: CASSPLKGVYEQYF. DNA for the CDR3: TGTGCCAGCAGCCCCCTGAAAGGTGTCTACGAGCAGTACTTC. The full variable domain, in which reference TRBV14 and TRBJ2-7 provide the parts outside the CDR3, is EAGVTQFPSHSVIEKGQTVTLRCDPISGHDNLYWYRRVMGKEIKFLLHFVKESKQDESGMPNNRFLAERTGGTYSTLKVQPAELEDSGVYFCASSPLKGVYEQYFGPGTRLTVT.

The gene calls are TRBV3-1 and TRBJ2-3; TRBD1 might be the D (6 bases). Germline assignment: CDR1 LGHDT and CDR2 YNNKEL (reference sequence). Deletions cut 0 bases from V and 1 base from J, with 11 bases between. CDR3 size: 16 residues. CDR3 region: CASSQETGRGTDTQYF. The DNA for the CDR3 is TGTGCCAGCAGCCAAGAAACAGGGCGAGGCACAGATACGCAGTATTTT.

This chain uses TRBV5-1 with TRBJ2-7, with TRBD1 identical over 9 bases. The CDR3 covers 16 residues. The germline gives CDR1 SGHRS, CDR2 YFSETQ. V dropped 4 bases and J dropped 2; count of bases not matched to a gene: 10. Here the CDR3 DNA reads TGCGCCAGCAGCATAGCACCGGGACAGGGAACCTACGAGCAGTACTTC. Protein: CASSIAPGQGTYEQYF.

The table lists this clonotype with a few counts. This chain uses TRBV27 with TRBJ2-1, with TRBD2 matching over 7 bases. This CDR3 spans 15 amino acids. Per germline, CDR1 MNHEY and CDR2 SMNVEV (reference sequence). The trim removed 1 base at V and 7 bases at J, leaving 7 bases unmatched. The CDR3 protein is CASSLFAGVGNEQFF. For the CDR3, the DNA is TGTGCCAGCAGTTTATTCGCGGGAGTCGGAAATGAGCAGTTCTTC.

This clonotype turned up a few times. The chain employs TRBV25-1 and TRBJ2-5, with D tentatively TRBD2 (5 bases). The CDR3 contains 15 residues. Between the trimmed V and J ends, which lost 4 bases and 1 base, there was a span of 13 bases. The germline V gene has CDR1 MGHDK and CDR2 SYGVNS. The CDR3 nucleotides read TGTGCCAGCAGTGGTCTAGAGGGTTCCCAAGAGACCCAGTACTTC. It is translated as CASSGLEGSQETQYF.

V and J are TRBV29-1 and TRBJ1-1; possibly TRBD1 for D (6 bases). The CDR3 sequence is 12 residues long. V lost 7 bases, J lost 1 base, and 10 bases lay in between. Germline values: CDR1 SQVTM, CDR2 ANQGSEA. The CDR3 sequence is CSGDRSNTEAFF. CDR3 coding DNA: TGCAGCGGTGACAGGTCGAACACTGAAGCTTTCTTT.

This clonotype was counted only a few times. The rearrangement uses TRBV19 and TRBJ2-7, with no clear D. The CDR3 is 14 amino acids. Trimming shortened V by 0 bases and J by 1 base, and 7 bases separated the two germline ends. Germline assignment: CDR1 LNHDA and CDR2 SQIVND (reference sequence). The CDR3 sequence is CASSIDLRSYEQYF. Written as DNA, the CDR3 is TGTGCCAGTAGTATAGATCTCCGTTCCTACGAGCAGTACTTC. Filled out from reference TRBV19 and TRBJ2-7, the complete variable domain reads DGGITQSPKYLFRKEGQNVTLSCEQNLNHDAMYWYRQDPGQGLRLIYYSQIVNDFQKGDIAEGYSVSREKKESFPLTVTSAQKNPTAFYLCASSIDLRSYEQYFGPGTRLTVT.

The gene calls are TRBV6-2 or TRBV6-3 and TRBJ2-1; D is ambiguous. The CDR3 contains 17 residues. V shed 6 bases and J shed 0 bases, with 18 bases lying between them. Germline V gene data show CDR1 as MNHEY and CDR2 as SVGEGT. CDR3 loop: CASSRLATRSSYNEQFF. In nucleotides, the CDR3 is TGTGCCAGCAGCCGCTTGGCTACGCGGAGCTCCTACAATGAGCAGTTCTTC.